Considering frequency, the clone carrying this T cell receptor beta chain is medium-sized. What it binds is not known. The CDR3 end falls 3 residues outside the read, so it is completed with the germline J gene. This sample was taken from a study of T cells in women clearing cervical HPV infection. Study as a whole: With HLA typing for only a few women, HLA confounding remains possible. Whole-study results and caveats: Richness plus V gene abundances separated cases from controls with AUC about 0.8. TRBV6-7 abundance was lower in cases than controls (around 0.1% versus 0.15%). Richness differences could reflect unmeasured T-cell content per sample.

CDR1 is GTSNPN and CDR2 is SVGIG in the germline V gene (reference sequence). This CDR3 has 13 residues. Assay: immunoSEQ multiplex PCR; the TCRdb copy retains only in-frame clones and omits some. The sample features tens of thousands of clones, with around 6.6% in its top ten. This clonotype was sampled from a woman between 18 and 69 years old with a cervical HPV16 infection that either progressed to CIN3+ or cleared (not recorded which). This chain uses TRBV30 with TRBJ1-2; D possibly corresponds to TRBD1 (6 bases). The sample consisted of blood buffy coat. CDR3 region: CAWRGDRRSHYTF. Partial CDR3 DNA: TGTGCCTGGAGGGGAGACAGGCGCTCCCAC.